The present entry profiles one T cell receptor (beta chain) with its context. The data were obtained in a study of blood T cell repertoires in COVID-19. The overall study: The origin of the acute and convalescent COVID-19 samples was the United States, Italy and Spain. T cells, B-cell-depleted T cells, or PBMCs supplied cDNA or gDNA.

Original processing methods: Researchers report that nucleated cell counts were estimated from reference gene primer amplification. Assay used: immunoSEQ multiplex PCR; TCRdb lists only in-frame clones, some missing. V, J and clone size are taken as reported in that table, and D and trimming were inferred from the DNA itself. The profile covers around 280,000 clones, with around nine tenths appearing a single time and around 1.2% taken by the ten largest. CDR3 length: 12 residues. CDR1 and CDR2 from the germline V gene are MDHEN and SYDVKM. V was shortened by 3 bases and J by 6 bases, with 8 bases between the two germline ends.

This chain joins TRBV28 and TRBJ1-1; D not certain. The origin of this receptor is a man between 65 and 85 years old with acute or convalescent COVID-19. Material for sequencing was peripheral blood. The CDR3 DNA reads as TGTGCCAGCAGTTTGAGTTGGTCTGAAGCTTTCTTT. Translation: CASSLSWSEAFF.